Each of the 6 T cell receptor beta chains below was sequenced from the same sample in a study of T cell responses to AZD1222 COVID-19 vaccine. Here immunoSEQ multiplex PCR was the method, and the copy in TCRdb shows in-frame clones only, minus some. The sample holds about 180,000 clones, 88% seen once. Material: peripheral blood, obtained on day 0 of AZD1222 vaccination. The origin of the receptors is an adult in good health.

The chain uses TRBV28 and TRBJ1-5, with D uncertain. Trimming left V 8 bases short and J 1 base short, with 9 bases between. The CDR3 loop spans 13 amino acids. From germline, CDR1 is MDHEN and CDR2 SYDVKM. The CDR3 nucleotides read TGTGCCAGCGCACGACTGAGCAATCAGCCCCAGCATTTT. Protein product: CASARLSNQPQHF.

This clone has only a few counts. The V gene is TRBV2, the J gene TRBJ1-2; a weak D match, TRBD1 (6 bases). Germline CDR1 is SNHLY and CDR2 is FYNNEI. V was cut by 7 bases and J by 4 bases, with 19 bases left in between. The length of the CDR3 is 15 residues. The DNA of the CDR3 is TGTGCCAGCAAAAAAGAAAAAGGGGGTGGCTATGGCTACACCTTC. Residues: CASKKEKGGGYGYTF.

In this sample, this clone turned up once. The chain uses TRBV7-3 and TRBJ2-2; TRBD1 aligns across 7 bases. The CDR3 contains 15 residues. Germline V gives CDR1 SGHTA, CDR2 FQGTGA. The V and J ends lost 2 bases and 4 bases, in that order; junction bases with no gene match: 4. CDR3 protein: CASSLAQGTTGELFF. CDR3 sequence (DNA): TGTGCCAGCAGCTTAGCACAGGGGACCACCGGGGAGCTGTTTTTT.

The rearrangement links TRBV3-1 (or the pseudogene TRBV3-2) to TRBJ2-1; D is perhaps TRBD1 (6 bases). V was pared by 1 base and J by 0 bases, with 19 bases between. The CDR3 is 19 residues long. Germline loops: CDR1 LGHDT, CDR2 YNNKEL (reference sequence). CDR3 region: CASSQGHLQGLSSYNEQFF. The CDR3 bases are TGTGCCAGCAGCCAAGGTCACCTACAGGGTTTGAGCTCCTACAATGAGCAGTTCTTC.

The genes are TRBV7-6 and TRBJ1-3, with D perhaps matching TRBD1 (5 bases). This CDR3 spans 16 amino acids. The germline V gene has CDR1 SGHVS and CDR2 FNYEAQ. The V end lost 1 base, the J end lost 7 bases, and 17 bases lay between the germline ends. The CDR3 sequence: CASSLDQGHLGNTIYF. The CDR3 DNA reads TGTGCCAGCAGCTTAGACCAGGGTCATTTAGGGAACACCATATATTTT.

This chain uses TRBV28 with TRBJ2-7, with 11 bases aligning to TRBD2. Germline V gives CDR1 MDHEN, CDR2 SYDVKM. CDR3 length equals 14 residues. The V and J ends lost 3 bases and 5 bases, in that order; junction bases with no gene match: 3. CDR3 amino acids: CASSLTSGTNEQYF. In DNA, the CDR3 is TGTGCCAGCAGTTTGACTAGCGGGACCAACGAGCAGTACTTC.